The next 8 T cell receptor beta chains were all read from a single sample in a study of T-cell reconstitution after alpha-beta-depleted transplantation in children. A TCRbeta library incorporating unique molecular identifiers was prepared. TCRdb re-analysed the PCR reads in MiXCR, keeping a single row per CDR3 protein. Of about 500,000 distinct CDR3 sequences in the sample, around a third were seen once. Sequenced here: PBMCs from the stem cell graft donor, sampled from the stem cell graft. Receptor source: a human donor who donated a stem cell graft to a child with aplastic anemia.

V usage is TRBV7-2 and J usage is TRBJ1-1, with D possibly being TRBD1 (6 bases). With 1 base removed from V and 1 base from J, the gap between germline ends came to 10 bases. Germline CDR1 and CDR2: SGHTA and FQGNSA. The CDR3 is 15 amino acids. CDR3 loop: CASSLDAGENTEAFF. The CDR3 DNA reads TGTGCCAGCAGCTTAGATGCAGGGGAGAACACTGAAGCTTTCTTT.

This clonotype was observed a single time. The chain has TRBV15 and TRBJ2-3; 8 bases are shared with TRBD2. The germline gives CDR1 LNHNV, CDR2 YYDKDF (reference sequence). This CDR3 contains 18 residues. V shed 5 bases and J 0 bases; nucleotides not matched to a gene: 13. CDR3 residues: CATSPSKGASGSTDTQYF. CDR3 nucleotide sequence: TGTGCCACCAGCCCTTCCAAAGGGGCTAGCGGGAGCACAGATACGCAGTATTTT.

The CDR3, as DNA: TGCAGCGTTATGACAGGCCCGGGCACTGAAGCTTTCTTT. This translates into CSVMTGPGTEAFF. The V and J genes are TRBV29-1 and TRBJ1-1, with D possibly TRBD1 on 6 matching bases. With 5 bases removed from V and 4 bases from J, the gap between germline ends came to 14 bases. The V gene's germline CDR1 is SQVTM and CDR2 ANQGSEA. This CDR3 is 13 amino acids long.

The chain recombines TRBV4-3 with TRBJ1-3; D may be TRBD1 (5 bases). CDR1 and CDR2 from the germline V gene are LGHNA and YSLEER. This CDR3 comprises 14 residues. V lost 3 bases and J lost 2, with 8 bases in between. CDR3 sequence (DNA): TGCGCCAGCAGCCACGCAGGGACTGGAAACACCATATATTTT. Translation: CASSHAGTGNTIYF.

For the CDR3, the DNA is TGTGCCAGCAGCAACTCAGGGTTCACAGATACGCAGTATTTT. It codes for CASSNSGFTDTQYF. The J gene is TRBJ2-3, the V gene TRBV12-3 or TRBV12-4, with D possibly being TRBD1 (5 bases). V was cut by 6 bases and J by 2 bases, with 12 bases left in between. This CDR3 is built from 14 residues.

The rearrangement links TRBV20-1 to TRBJ1-1, with D possibly TRBD1 on 5 matching bases. Germline assignment: CDR1 DFQATT and CDR2 SNEGSKA (reference sequence). V was shortened by 3 bases and J by 11 bases, with 13 bases between the two germline ends. The CDR3 is 11 residues long. The DNA for the CDR3 is TGCAGTGCTAGTCAGGGAATGTGGGCTTTCTTT. Its translation: CSASQGMWAFF.

This clonotype has only one observation. V is TRBV30 and J is TRBJ2-4; TRBD1 aligns across 8 bases. J lost 1 base, V lost 0 bases, and 8 bases had no gene match. Germline V gene sequence: CDR1 GTSNPN, CDR2 SVGIG (reference sequence). The CDR3 consists of 17 residues. CDR3 in DNA: TGTGCCTGGAGTGTCGGTCCAGACAGGGGTGCCAAAAACATTCAGTACTTC. It specifies CAWSVGPDRGAKNIQYF.

The rearrangement links TRBV29-1 to TRBJ2-6; D tentatively reads TRBD1 or TRBD2 (6 bases each). Trimming stripped 3 bases from V and 2 bases from J, with 8 bases between. This CDR3 is built from 14 residues. CDR1 and CDR2 from the germline V gene are SQVTM and ANQGSEA. CDR3 sequence reads: CSVDGGPGANVLTF. CDR3 DNA: TGCAGCGTTGACGGGGGCCCTGGGGCCAACGTCCTGACTTTC.